The entry below describes one T cell receptor (beta chain). This clonotype appeared many times. Its antigen is not yet known. The sample holds no much larger clone one base away, and base qualities are not on file. The sample is drawn from a study of T cells in Graves' hyperthyroidism and ophthalmopathy (dated by TCRdb to the late 2010s). The study in broad terms: Peripheral blood was collected at initial diagnosis, before any treatment. TCR V-J signatures able to tell the groups apart were searched for in a discovery cohort of 90 to 100 patients, of whom under 45 had Graves' ophthalmopathy and 57 had stable Graves' hyperthyroidism. Whether ophthalmopathy could be predicted prospectively was tested in an independent validation cohort made up of about 20 hyperthyroidism patients plus 17 patients who later progressed to ophthalmopathy. The 75 to 100 discovery patients were randomly split 7:3 into training and test sets. In about 6 Graves' hyperthyroidism patients, the study also compared T-cell repertoires from thyroid tissue with T-cell repertoires from blood. Once sampling was done, hyperthyroidism patients were given methimazole at a starting dose of 30 mg daily, whereas ophthalmopathy patients were given high-dose intravenous methylprednisolone. According to the paper, TCR Vbeta CDR3 sequencing was carried out on some 130 peripheral blood samples, which came from some 41 ophthalmopathy, 70 to 80 hyperthyroidism and approximately 17 progressor patients. General conclusions and limits of the study: During validation, the model predicted progression to ophthalmopathy a median of roughly 7.1 months ahead of onset, with almost 71% sensitivity and around 73% specificity. Most expanded thyroid clonotypes (frequency above 0.001) were also detected in blood, a finding suggesting that blood repertoires may reflect thyroid immune responses. No statistical method was used to fix the sample size in advance, and group allocation was not hidden from the investigators. Ophthalmopathy was separated from stable hyperthyroidism by a 13 V-J signature model, with around 88% sensitivity and approximately 81% specificity obtained in cross-validation and 80%/75% obtained in testing.

Amplification of TCR beta CDR3 regions was carried out from RNA transcripts. The first round of RT-PCR for the TCR CDR3 was performed with the HTBI primer set and the Qiagen OneStep RT-PCR kit. A second multiplex PCR round built the libraries, followed by size selection and purification. The libraries were sequenced on an Illumina HiSeq2000 using paired-end 100 bp reads. In the source study's methods: SOAPnuke was used to process the raw data, removing reads that contained adapters or uncalled bases, had a mean Phred below 15, or lacked an exact match to the constant primer or identifier. COPE v1.2.5 was used to merge the high-quality paired reads, and each unique nucleotide sequence was defined as a clonotype. MiTCR v1.1 was used to align clonotypes to the IMGT TRBV, TRBD and TRBJ reference segments. Only V-J combinations with frequency above 0.0001, covering 99% to 99.2% of repertoires, were analysed. A TCS score was defined as the ratio of F50 (clonal expansion) to E x V (chaos), with BLOSUM62-based TCRdist applied between CDR3 peptides within each V-J. Welch's t-statistics and random forest reduced some 510 V-J features to 13, which were used in a naive Bayes classifier (R e1071). The raw public reads went through TCRdb reprocessing: fastp at Q25, MiXCR clone calling, in-frame beta chains kept. Records with the same CDR3 protein are collapsed into one entry carrying the most frequent genes and DNA. These V and J calls rely on TCRdb rather than the paper's analysis. For this sample the table gives some 250,000 distinct CDR3 sequences, of which 13% to 15% were detected only once. About 14% of the sample rests with the top ten.

The CDR3 starts with the cysteine, ends with the phenylalanine, and has 13 residues. Only the CDR3 part of the read is kept: 39 bases, read in frame from the first base. V is clipped by 2 bases and J by 8 bases, and the sequence between their germline boundaries is 9 bases long. The germline V gene encodes CDR1 LGHDT and CDR2 YNNKEL (reference sequence). The hyperthyroidism patients were between 18 and 65 years old and newly diagnosed, with a disease duration of less than 2 months. Patients with uncontrolled infections, other autoimmune diseases, pregnancy or lactation were excluded. Diagnoses relied on clinical symptoms, serum thyroxine and TRAb, thyroid ultrasound and orbital computed tomography. For progressor patients, blood was drawn at the first diagnosis of hyperthyroidism, before any ophthalmopathy symptoms had appeared. Ficoll-Paque density gradient centrifugation was used to isolate PBMCs from around 10 ml of fresh peripheral blood. Progressor patients were defined as those initially diagnosed with Graves' hyperthyroidism in whom ophthalmopathy developed during follow-up. Total RNA was extracted using Trizol reagent, and RNA quality was assessed on an Agilent 2100 Bioanalyzer.

This chain joins TRBV3-1 to TRBJ2-2, with the D gene not clear enough to name. Sequencing was carried out using blood. The origin of this receptor is a woman in her thirties or forties with Graves' hyperthyroidism that later progressed to Graves' ophthalmopathy. This receptor has the CDR3 CASSQHLEGELFF. In nucleotides, the sequence is TGTGCCAGCAGCCAACACCTTGAGGGGGAGCTGTTTTTT.